A single sample gave rise to the 30 T cell receptor beta chains below, sequenced in a study of T cell repertoires in cytomegalovirus infection. Each CDR3 protein gets one entry after TCRdb re-called the reads with MiXCR. The profile covers around 350,000 distinct CDR3 sequences, with roughly 18% appearing a single time and roughly 8.7% taken by the ten largest. Input material: PBMCs. The receptors were sampled from a human donor in good health (CMV status not recorded). Some clones in this sample may be carry-over from other donors' samples.

A few counts support this clonotype. This chain links TRBV4-1 with TRBJ1-1; TRBD1 agrees at 7 bases. This CDR3 is built from 13 residues. The germline gives CDR1 MGHRA, CDR2 YSYEKL. V trimming: 5 bases; J trimming: 1 base; junction bases outside the gene matches: 1. CDR3 nucleotides: TGCGCCAGCAGCAACAGGGGGAACACTGAAGCTTTCTTT. Its protein product is CASSNRGNTEAFF.

V and J are TRBV20-1 and TRBJ1-1; a weak D match, TRBD1 (5 bases). Trimming left V 8 bases short and J 1 base short, with 17 bases between. The CDR3 is 14 amino acids. The germline gives CDR1 DFQATT, CDR2 SNEGSKA (reference sequence). The DNA of the CDR3 is TGCAGTCCGAGGGGCGCTCGGTGGAACACTGAAGCTTTCTTT. This encodes CSPRGARWNTEAFF.

In this sample, this clonotype turned up many times. The rearrangement uses TRBV7-2 and TRBJ1-2; possibly TRBD1 for D (5 bases). CDR3 length equals 12 residues. CDR1 is SGHTA, CDR2 FQGNSA, per germline. The ends were cut back, 5 bases at V and 3 bases at J, with 7 bases in the middle. The CDR3 DNA reads TGTGCCAGCAGCGTAGGGGACTATGGCTACACCTTC. The encoded protein is CASSVGDYGYTF.

This clonotype was seen more than once but under ten times. The V gene is TRBV2, the J gene TRBJ2-7, with a tentative D call TRBD1 (6 bases). V lost 6 bases, J lost 3 bases, and 9 bases lay in between. The CDR3 has 12 residues. Looked up from germline, CDR1 is SNHLY and CDR2 is FYNNEI. CDR3 sequence (DNA): TGTGCCAGCAGGGAGGACAGCTACGAGCAGTACTTC. Protein product: CASREDSYEQYF.

The rearrangement links TRBV20-1 to TRBJ2-1, with 10 bases lining up with TRBD2. The length of the CDR3 is 15 residues. Per the germline V gene, CDR1 is DFQATT and CDR2 is SNEGSKA (reference sequence). The ends lost 5 bases at V and 3 bases at J; junction bases unmatched: 7. The CDR3 DNA sequence: TGCAGTGCTCATACCGGACTAGCGGTCTACAATGAGCAGTTCTTC. Translating gives CSAHTGLAVYNEQFF.

There are many counts of this clonotype. The chain uses TRBV4-1 and TRBJ2-1; possibly TRBD2 for D (6 bases). The germline CDR1 and CDR2 sequences are MGHRA and YSYEKL. Trimming cost V 2 bases and J 0 bases, with 8 bases left between them. This CDR3 region has 15 residues. CDR3: CASSQLANSYNEQFF. The CDR3 DNA follows: TGCGCCAGCAGCCAACTAGCGAACTCCTACAATGAGCAGTTCTTC.

In this sample, this clonotype turned up a few times. The chain has TRBV4-1 and TRBJ1-1; no firm D call. V was trimmed by 2 bases and J by 6 bases, leaving 10 bases between them. CDR1 is MGHRA and CDR2 is YSYEKL in the germline V gene. The CDR3 is made up of 13 amino acids. CDR3: CASSQTGLSEAFF. DNA of the CDR3: TGCGCCAGCAGCCAAACTGGACTGTCTGAAGCTTTCTTT.

In this sample, this clonotype turned up many times. J is TRBJ2-1 and V is TRBV7-2, with D unclear. Trimming left V 8 bases short and J 0 bases short, with 17 bases between. CDR1 is SGHTA, CDR2 FQGNSA, per germline. CDR3 length: 16 residues. CDR3 DNA: TGTGCCAGCGGCGCAGGACGGATACTCTCCTACAATGAGCAGTTCTTC. Protein: CASGAGRILSYNEQFF.

The rearrangement uses TRBV7-2 and TRBJ2-7; possible D gene TRBD2, 6 bases. Germline V gene sequence: CDR1 SGHTA, CDR2 FQGNSA. The CDR3 consists of 14 residues. Trimming stripped 4 bases from V and 4 bases from J, with 14 bases between. DNA of the CDR3: TGTGCCAGCAGCTCCTTGGCGGGAACTTACGAGCAGTACTTC. It yields the protein CASSSLAGTYEQYF. Looking up the rest from reference TRBV7-2 and TRBJ2-7 gives the full variable domain: GAGVSQSPSNKVTEKGKDVELRCDPISGHTALYWYRQSLGQGLEFLIYFQGNSAPDKSGLPSDRFSAERTGGSVSTLTIQRTQQEDSAVYLCASSSLAGTYEQYFGPGTRLTVT.

The chain joins TRBV14 to TRBJ1-1; D is unclear. Trimming removed 1 base at V and 11 bases at J, with 8 bases between. This CDR3 comprises 11 residues. The germline V gene encodes CDR1 SGHDN and CDR2 FVKESK. CDR3 sequence (DNA): TGTGCCAGCAGCCAAGGTCCTATCGCTTTCTTT. Translated, it gives CASSQGPIAFF.

This chain uses TRBV29-1 with TRBJ2-1; D uncertain. The J call may be in error: the DNA end matches TRBJ2-7 better. Germline V CDR1 and CDR2: SQVTM, ANQGSEA. The CDR3 length is 13 residues. The chain's CDR3 is CSVEPVASDEQYF. DNA for the CDR3: TGCAGCGTTGAACCCGTTGCCAGCGATGAGCAGTACTTC.

The gene calls are TRBV11-2 and TRBJ2-7; 7 bases align to TRBD1. Trimming took 5 bases from V and 3 from J; bases not matched to a gene: 7. CDR3 length: 14 amino acids. In germline, CDR1 is SGHAT, CDR2 FQNNGV. The CDR3 region has the DNA TGTGCCAGCAGCCTAATACGGACAGGCTACGAGCAGTACTTC. Translation gives CASSLIRTGYEQYF. The full variable domain, rest sourced from reference TRBV11-2 and TRBJ2-7, is EAGVAQSPRYKIIEKRQSVAFWCNPISGHATLYWYQQILGQGPKLLIQFQNNGVVDDSQLPKDRFSAERLKGVDSTLKIQPAKLEDSAVYLCASSLIRTGYEQYFGPGTRLTVT.

This chain links TRBV3-1 with TRBJ2-1; D unresolved. Germline V gene sequence: CDR1 LGHDT, CDR2 YNNKEL (reference sequence). The CDR3 runs 15 residues. The germline V and J ends were trimmed by 0 bases and 6 bases, with 12 bases remaining between them. CDR3 nucleotides: TGTGCCAGCAGCCAAGATACGGTCCCGTCCAATGAGCAGTTCTTC. Translation: CASSQDTVPSNEQFF.

This clonotype was found a few times. CDR3 sequence (DNA): TGTGCCAGCAGTTATGGGGCAGCTCAAGAGACCCAGTACTTC. This translates into CASSYGAAQETQYF. The rearrangement uses TRBV6-2 or TRBV6-3 and TRBJ2-5, with D possibly being TRBD1 (5 bases). CDR3 length: 14 residues. Deletions cut 3 bases from V and 2 bases from J, with 10 bases between. The germline V gene has CDR1 MNHEY and CDR2 SVGEGT.

The table lists this clonotype with many counts. The chain is built from TRBV7-8 and TRBJ2-5; D unresolved. Germline-derived CDR1 and CDR2 are SGHVS and FQNEAQ. CDR3 length: 14 residues. Trimming cost V 5 bases and J 5 bases, with 15 bases left between them. CDR3 DNA: TGTGCCAGCAGCCTAGATCTGGGCCGGGAGACCCAGTACTTC. Translated, it gives CASSLDLGRETQYF.

This clonotype showed up many times. V is TRBV7-2 and J is TRBJ1-2; the D gene is possibly TRBD1 (5 bases). CDR3 length: 13 amino acids. Trimming left V 5 bases short and J 8 bases short, with 15 bases between. The V gene's germline CDR1 is SGHTA and CDR2 FQGNSA. CDR3 in DNA: TGTGCCAGCAGCCCCCAGGGTCGACGGGGCTACACCTTC. It codes for CASSPQGRRGYTF.

The V and J genes are TRBV14 and TRBJ1-2; D gene ambiguous. The germline gives CDR1 SGHDN, CDR2 FVKESK. This CDR3 spans 13 amino acids. Deletions cut 5 bases from V and 4 bases from J, with 11 bases between. The CDR3 nucleotides read TGTGCCAGCAGCGTCACAAGCGTCTATGGCTACACCTTC. Translation: CASSVTSVYGYTF.

On this clonotype itself: A junction end diverges from the germline sequence, so it may reflect a read error. The chain carries TRBV6-2 or TRBV6-3 and TRBJ2-2; a possible D gene is TRBD2 (7 bases). The CDR3 covers 15 residues. Germline CDR1 reads MNHEY; CDR2 reads SVGEGT. CDR3 residues: CPSSYEGGGIGELFF. The CDR3 bases are TGTCCCAGCAGTTACGAGGGAGGGGGAATCGGGGAGCTGTTTTTT.

The V call is TRBV5-6, the J call TRBJ2-3; a weak D match, TRBD1 (5 bases). The CDR3 is made up of 15 amino acids. Trimming pared 0 bases from V and 8 bases from J, leaving 16 bases between. The germline V gene has CDR1 SGHDT and CDR2 YYEEEE. CDR3: CASSLEGHKRPTQYF. In DNA, the CDR3 is TGTGCCAGCAGCTTGGAGGGGCATAAACGTCCTACGCAGTATTTT.

The genes are TRBV6-2 or TRBV6-3 and TRBJ2-1; D might be TRBD2 (5 bases). CDR3 length equals 20 residues. The germline V gene has CDR1 MNHEY and CDR2 SVGEGT. Trimming removed 2 bases from V and 1 base from J, with 24 bases in between. CDR3 in DNA: TGTGCCAGCAGTTACCCCCCTGTCGGGATCAGAGGCGGGTCCTACAATGAGCAGTTCTTC. Its protein is CASSYPPVGIRGGSYNEQFF.

Many counts were recorded for this clonotype. The CDR3 DNA reads TGTGCCAGCAGCTTACGGACAGGGGGAAGAGGCTACACCTTC. This codes for CASSLRTGGRGYTF. J is TRBJ1-2 and V is TRBV7-9, with 10 bases identical to TRBD1. CDR1 and CDR2 from the germline V gene are SEHNR and FQNEAQ (reference sequence). This CDR3 has 14 amino acids. Trimming at V came to 2 bases and at J to 8 bases, leaving 5 bases not matched to a gene.

In this sample, this clonotype turned up many times. The chain uses TRBV10-3 and TRBJ2-1; D is perhaps TRBD2 (6 bases). The V and J ends lost 6 bases and 0 bases respectively, with 27 bases between them. The CDR3 is 20 amino acids. Germline CDR1 ENHRY, CDR2 SYGVKD. The CDR3 spells CAIRSTRMGLLSSSYNEQFF. The CDR3 DNA reads as TGTGCCATCAGGTCTACCCGGATGGGACTTTTATCCTCCTCCTACAATGAGCAGTTCTTC.

This clonotype has a count of ten or more. The chain uses TRBV7-8 and TRBJ1-5, with 7 positions matching TRBD1. In germline, CDR1 is SGHVS, CDR2 FQNEAQ. Unmatched junction bases numbered 3, after V lost 3 bases and J lost 1 base. The CDR3 has 15 amino acids. The CDR3: CASSFSGGSNQPQHF. The CDR3 bases are TGTGCCAGCAGCTTCTCAGGGGGAAGCAATCAGCCCCAGCATTTT.

This clonotype was picked up a small number of times. The chain couples TRBV28 to TRBJ1-1; tentatively, D is TRBD1 (6 bases). Trimming stripped 6 bases from V and 4 bases from J, with 15 bases between. The CDR3 extends over 14 amino acids. The germline V gene has CDR1 MDHEN and CDR2 SYDVKM. For the CDR3, the DNA is TGTGCCAGCAGGGGGGGGGGAGGGGGCACTGAAGCTTTCTTT. Translating gives CASRGGGGGTEAFF.

The chain employs TRBV27 and TRBJ2-5; 7 bases are a match to TRBD1. The CDR3 contains 17 residues. The V segment lost 5 bases and the J segment 5 bases; nucleotides outside the gene matches: 17. Germline V CDR1 and CDR2: MNHEY, SMNVEV (reference sequence). CDR3 protein: CASSRRRTGQGMETQYF. The CDR3 DNA reads as TGTGCCAGCAGTCGAAGGCGGACAGGTCAGGGCATGGAGACCCAGTACTTC.

This clonotype was observed many times. The chain has TRBV7-2 and TRBJ2-1, with D perhaps matching TRBD2 (6 bases). This CDR3 spans 17 amino acids. The V end lost 3 bases, the J end lost 5 bases, and 20 bases lay between the germline ends. Germline-derived CDR1 and CDR2 are SGHTA and FQGNSA. CDR3 bases: TGTGCCAGCAGCTTGGAGTTCGGGACTCCGATCCACAATGAGCAGTTCTTC. It translates to CASSLEFGTPIHNEQFF.

In this sample, this clonotype turned up many times. The rearrangement uses TRBV7-9 and TRBJ1-2, with D perhaps matching TRBD1 (6 bases). In germline, CDR1 is SEHNR, CDR2 FQNEAQ (reference sequence). The CDR3 is made up of 14 amino acids. V lost 5 bases and J lost 7, with 17 bases in between. CDR3 region: CASSQPGTTSGYTF. The CDR3 DNA reads as TGTGCCAGCAGCCAACCAGGGACAACTTCTGGCTACACCTTC.

V and J are TRBV7-4 and TRBJ1-2; no clear D. Germline V gives CDR1 SGHVT, CDR2 SQSDAQ. Trimming shortened V by 5 bases and J by 1 base, and 8 bases separated the two germline ends. This CDR3 has 13 residues. CDR3 region: CASSLTFNYGYTF. In DNA form, the CDR3 reads TGTGCCAGCAGCCTTACCTTTAACTATGGCTACACCTTC.

In this sample, this clonotype turned up a few times. The chain links TRBV12-3 or TRBV12-4 to TRBJ2-5; maybe TRBD1 (6 bases). The V end was cut by 6 bases, the J end by 7 bases, with 18 bases between. This CDR3 contains 14 residues. CDR3 loop: CASSLTRGPGTQYF. CDR3 DNA sequence: TGTGCCAGCAGCCTCACCAGGGGTCCGGGGACCCAGTACTTC.

This chain uses TRBV15 with TRBJ2-4; tentative D call: TRBD1 (6 bases). Trimming stripped 2 bases from V and 9 bases from J, with 14 bases between. The CDR3 is made up of 14 amino acids. Germline V lookup: CDR1 LNHNV, CDR2 YYDKDF (reference sequence). The CDR3 sequence: CATSRIREGGIQYF. The CDR3 bases are TGTGCCACCAGCAGAATCCGGGAAGGGGGCATTCAGTACTTC.